This TCR beta chain was captured in a study of identical twins. Study results and caveats: Diverse VJ usage suggested most zero-insertion clonotypes were not invariant T cells.

Each CDR3 protein gets one entry after TCRdb re-called the 5' RACE reads with MiXCR. The table records 600,000 to 800,000 distinct CDR3 sequences, approximately 22% of them present only once. This clonotype was seen only a few times. Its antigen is not identified. The same data also contributed to another study, on T cells expressing NK-cell markers. In that study: Sorted CD3+CD56-NKG2C+, CD3+CD56+NKG2C+ and CD3+CD56+NKG2C- T cells supplied the TCR beta repertoires. With respect to HCMV, seven of the eight sequenced donors were seropositive, and one was seronegative. These same clonotypes (in several donors) also led the CD3+CD56-NKG2C+ fraction.

The receptor comes from a woman aged 18 to 35 in good health. Input material: PBMCs.

In DNA, the CDR3 is TGCAGCGTTACGACTAGCTCCTACGAGCAGTACTTC. Translation gives CSVTTSSYEQYF. The V gene is TRBV29-1, the J gene TRBJ2-7, with D maybe TRBD2 (6 bases). CDR3 length: 12 amino acids. V gave up 5 bases and J gave up 0 bases, with 8 bases separating them. CDR1 is SQVTM, CDR2 ANQGSEA, per germline.